These T cell receptor beta chains were read from a single sample in a study of blood T cell repertoires in COVID-19. Some clones are missing from TCRdb's copy, which holds only in-frame ones; the method was immunoSEQ multiplex PCR. The sample consists of around 180,000 clones, roughly 77% of them appearing once. What was sequenced was peripheral blood. The source of these receptors is a man between 65 and 79 years old with active or convalescent COVID-19. CDR3s include the opening cysteine and the closing phenylalanine or tryptophan. Each record gives: CDR3 DNA, CDR3 protein, V gene, CDR3 length, clone size, D gene, J gene. D genes are given only for firm matches. Clone size is shown for a subset of rows, as once, few, many or a class of expanded clone.

TGCGCCAGCAGCGCAGACTTGACTGAAGCTTTCTTT CASSADLTEAFF TRBV5-1 12 . . TRBJ1-1
TGTGCCAGCAGCTATGCTTTGGCAGGCTATGGCTACACCTTC CASSYALAGYGYTF TRBV5-6 14 . . TRBJ1-2
TGTGCCTGGAGCAGGGGACAGGGGAACACTGAAGCTTTCTTT CAWSRGQGNTEAFF TRBV30 14 . TRBD1 TRBJ1-1
TGTGCCAGCAGTCAGGGGGCCTCTAATGAAAAACTGTTTTTT CASSQGASNEKLFF TRBV28 14 once TRBD1 TRBJ1-4
TGTGCCAGCAGCCCCGGGACAGGGGTTCCCTACGAGCAGTACTTC CASSPGTGVPYEQYF TRBV7-2 15 . TRBD1 TRBJ2-7
TGTGCCAGCAGTTTAGGTGTCTCGGACGAGCAGTACTTC CASSLGVSDEQYF TRBV12-3/TRBV12-4 13 . . TRBJ2-7
TGTGCCAGCAGGACTGGGACAGGGGCTCAAAACATTCAGTACTTC CASRTGTGAQNIQYF TRBV6-5 15 . TRBD1 TRBJ2-4
TGTGCCACGCGATCGGGACAGCTTCGCTACTATGGCTACACCTTC CATRSGQLRYYGYTF TRBV6-5 15 . TRBD1 TRBJ1-2
TGTGCCAGCAGCTTAAGACCCGGCGGGAACACTGAAGCTTTCTTT CASSLRPGGNTEAFF TRBV7-6 15 few . TRBJ1-1
TGTGCCACCAGTCGTAGCGGATACAATGAGCAGTTCTTC CATSRSGYNEQFF TRBV24-1 13 once . TRBJ2-1
TGTGCCAGCAGCCTACAGGTTAACACTGAAGCTTTCTTT CASSLQVNTEAFF TRBV7-6 13 . . TRBJ1-1
TGTGCCAGCAGTTTTAACAGGTTAATGAACACTGAAGCTTTCTTT CASSFNRLMNTEAFF TRBV6-5 15 . . TRBJ1-1
TGTGCCAGCAGCCCCCTAGGACAGGCCGGCGGGGAGCTGTTTTTT CASSPLGQAGGELFF TRBV11-3 15 . TRBD1 TRBJ2-2
TGTGCCAGCAGTTACGATTCGGGACAAAACACTGAAGCTTTCTTT CASSYDSGQNTEAFF TRBV6-5 15 . . TRBJ1-1
TGTGCCAGCAGCTTGCTTCGGGTGACTGGGGCCAACGTCCTGACTTTC CASSLLRVTGANVLTF TRBV7-2 16 . . TRBJ2-6
TGCGCCAGCAGCTTTTCGACCGGGAGCTCCTACGAGCAGTACTTC CASSFSTGSSYEQYF TRBV5-1 15 . . TRBJ2-7
TGCGCCAGCAGCTCAATCTACAGGGGAAGTAGTGAGACCCAGTACTTC CASSSIYRGSSETQYF TRBV5-1 16 . TRBD1 TRBJ2-5
TGTGCCAGCACAAGCCGGGAGACCCCGAACACCGGGGAGCTGTTTTTT CASTSRETPNTGELFF TRBV9 16 . . TRBJ2-2
TGTGCCAGCAGGGAGGGGACGGGGAGCTCCTACAATGAGCAGTTCTTC CASREGTGSSYNEQFF TRBV7-2 16 . . TRBJ2-1
TGTGCCAGCAGCCCCCTCCAGGGGGTTCACTCTGGAAACACCATATATTTT CASSPLQGVHSGNTIYF TRBV7-9 17 few TRBD1 TRBJ1-3
TGCGCCAGCAGCCACGGGACAGGGGTGGGTAATGAGCAGTTCTTC CASSHGTGVGNEQFF TRBV4-1 15 . TRBD1 TRBJ2-1
TGTGCCAGCAGCTTTGGCGGAGCCTACGAGCAGTACTTC CASSFGGAYEQYF TRBV5-4 13 once . TRBJ2-7
TGTGCCAGCAGCCCAGGACAGGGAGTAAGCGGGGAGCTGTTTTTT CASSPGQGVSGELFF TRBV7-9 15 . TRBD1 TRBJ2-2
TGTGCCAGCAGCTCGCGAGACAGCTATGGCTACACCTTC CASSSRDSYGYTF TRBV11-3 13 . . TRBJ1-2
TGTGCCACCAGTGACCGTACAGGGCCGAACACCGGGGAGCTGTTTTTT CATSDRTGPNTGELFF TRBV24-1 16 . . TRBJ2-2
TGTGCCAGCAGCCAAGTCCCAGGGGACTCACCCCTCCACTTT CASSQVPGDSPLHF TRBV3-1/TRBV3-2 14 . . TRBJ1-6
TGTGCCAGCAGCCCACTTGCGGGGCGCCGGGACACTGAAGCTTTCTTT CASSPLAGRRDTEAFF TRBV7-8 16 . . TRBJ1-1
TGTGCCAGCAGGCGACAGAGTCCCATGAACACTGAAGCTTTCTTT CASRRQSPMNTEAFF TRBV6-5 15 . . TRBJ1-1
TGTGCCAGCAGCTTAGTGACCCTCGGGACAGGGTCGTCACCCCTCCACTTT CASSLVTLGTGSSPLHF TRBV7-2 17 once TRBD1 TRBJ1-6
TGTGCCAGCAGCTTGAAGGCAGGGGCCGAGCAGTACTTC CASSLKAGAEQYF TRBV5-4 13 . . TRBJ2-7
TGTGCCAGCAGTGAATCGGCGGGGGCAGGGGATGAAAAACTGTTTTTT CASSESAGAGDEKLFF TRBV25-1 16 . . TRBJ1-4
TGTGCCAGCAGCTACATCGACAGCGGCTACACCTTC CASSYIDSGYTF TRBV7-9 12 . . TRBJ1-2
TGTGCCAGCAGCCCCATGAATGAGCAGTTCTTC CASSPMNEQFF TRBV7-2 11 . . TRBJ2-1
TGTGCCAGCAGCCTGCGACAGGCTAACACTGAAGCTTTCTTT CASSLRQANTEAFF TRBV7-8 14 . . TRBJ1-1
TGCGCCAGCAAGGAAAGCGGGATATCCTACGAGCAGTACTTC CASKESGISYEQYF TRBV10-2 14 few TRBD2 TRBJ2-7
TGTGCCAGCAGCGTTGACAGCTATGGCTACACCTTC CASSVDSYGYTF TRBV9 12 . . TRBJ1-2
TGTGCCAGCAGCCCTTCGAGCGGTCTCGAGCAGTACTTC CASSPSSGLEQYF TRBV7-9 13 . . TRBJ2-7
TGCGCCAGCAGCCTAAGAAGGGAGGGGAACACTGAAGCTTTCTTT CASSLRREGNTEAFF TRBV4-1 15 . . TRBJ1-1
TGCGCCAGCAGCCCGGGATACACAGATACGCAGTATTTT CASSPGYTDTQYF TRBV5-1 13 . . TRBJ2-3
TGTGCCAGCAGTGAACAGGGGGCGCCGGGGGAGACCCAGTACTTC CASSEQGAPGETQYF TRBV6-1 15 . TRBD1 TRBJ2-5
TGTGCCAGTAGTATTCAGGGTAATAATGAAAAACTGTTTTTT CASSIQGNNEKLFF TRBV19 14 . . TRBJ1-4
TGTGCCAGCAGCACTGACAGACTCTATGGCTACACCTTC CASSTDRLYGYTF TRBV5-4 13 . . TRBJ1-2
TGTGCCAGCAGGTTACTCTCAGGAGGCGTCGAGCAGTACTTC CASRLLSGGVEQYF TRBV28 14 . . TRBJ2-7
TGTGCCAGCAGCTCACCCGCAGGGGGAAGGGATGGCTACACCTTC CASSSPAGGRDGYTF TRBV3-1/TRBV3-2 15 . TRBD1 TRBJ1-2
TGTGCCAGCTCATCCTCCACTAGCGGCGCCGGTCAGCCCCAGCATTTT CASSSSTSGAGQPQHF TRBV18 16 . . TRBJ1-5
TGTGCCAGCAGTTTAGGACAGAACTATGGCTACACCTTC CASSLGQNYGYTF TRBV28 13 . . TRBJ1-2
TGTGCCAGCTCACCACAGTCCCAGAAACAGAACACTGAAGCTTTCTTT CASSPQSQKQNTEAFF TRBV18 16 . . TRBJ1-1
TGTGCCAGCAGTTATCGCGGAGAGACCCAGTACTTC CASSYRGETQYF TRBV6-5 12 few . TRBJ2-5
TGTGCCAGCGCCGAGTCTGGGGCCAACGTCCTGACTTTC CASAESGANVLTF TRBV6-5 13 . . TRBJ2-6